This T cell receptor (beta chain) was sequenced for a study of identical twins. Overall study results and limits: Conclusions rested on cross-sectional statistics rather than following the same donors.

There are 12 residues in the CDR3. V was trimmed by 2 bases and J by 7 bases, leaving 8 bases between them. TCRdb passed the 5' RACE reads through MiXCR, listing each CDR3 protein once. Of some 560,000 distinct CDR3 sequences listed, more than 9% are singletons. A remark on this clonotype: The antigen remains unidentified.

Separately, the same data were catalogued under a study of yellow fever vaccine responses in identical twins.

Specimen: PBMCs. The origin of this receptor is a young woman in good health. V and J are TRBV12-3 or TRBV12-4 and TRBJ1-2, with D unresolved. CDR3 sequence reads: CASSLIGAGYTF. The CDR3 DNA reads TGTGCCAGCAGTTTAATTGGAGCTGGCTACACCTTC.